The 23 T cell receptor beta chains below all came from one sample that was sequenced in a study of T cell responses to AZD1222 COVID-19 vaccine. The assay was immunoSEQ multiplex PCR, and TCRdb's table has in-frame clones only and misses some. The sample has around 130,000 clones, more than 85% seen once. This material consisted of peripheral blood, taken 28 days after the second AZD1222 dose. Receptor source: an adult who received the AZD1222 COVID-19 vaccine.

The CDR3 loop reads CAREDSSYGYTF. CDR3 in DNA: TGTGCCAGAGAGGATAGTAGCTATGGCTACACCTTC. This chain joins TRBV6-5 and TRBJ1-2, with D uncertain. Trimming shortened V by 9 bases and J by 4 bases, and 12 bases separated the two germline ends. Germline values: CDR1 MNHEY, CDR2 SVGAGI. CDR3 length equals 12 residues.

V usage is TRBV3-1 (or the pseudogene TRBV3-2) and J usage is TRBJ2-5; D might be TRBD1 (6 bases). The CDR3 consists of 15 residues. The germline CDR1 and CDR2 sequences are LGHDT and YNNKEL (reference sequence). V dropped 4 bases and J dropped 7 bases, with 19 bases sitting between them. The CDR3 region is CASSPQGRPEATQYF. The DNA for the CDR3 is TGTGCCAGCAGCCCCCAGGGGCGTCCAGAGGCGACCCAGTACTTC.

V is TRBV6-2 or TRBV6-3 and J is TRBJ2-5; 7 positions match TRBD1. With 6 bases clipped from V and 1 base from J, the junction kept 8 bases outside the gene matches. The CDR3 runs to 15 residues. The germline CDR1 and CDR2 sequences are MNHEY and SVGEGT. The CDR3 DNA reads TGTGCCAGCAGCTCACTCAGGACAGGCCAAGAGACCCAGTACTTC. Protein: CASSSLRTGQETQYF.

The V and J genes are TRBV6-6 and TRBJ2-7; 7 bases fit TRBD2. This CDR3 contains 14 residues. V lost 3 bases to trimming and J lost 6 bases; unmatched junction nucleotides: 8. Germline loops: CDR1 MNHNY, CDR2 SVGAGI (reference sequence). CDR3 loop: CASSYASGPGEQYF. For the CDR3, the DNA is TGTGCCAGCAGTTATGCTAGCGGCCCCGGCGAGCAGTACTTC.

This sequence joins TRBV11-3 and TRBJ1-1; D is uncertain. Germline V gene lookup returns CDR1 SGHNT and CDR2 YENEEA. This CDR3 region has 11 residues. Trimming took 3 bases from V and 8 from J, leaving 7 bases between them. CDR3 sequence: CASSFHSEAFF. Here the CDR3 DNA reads TGTGCCAGCAGCTTTCACTCCGAAGCTTTCTTT.

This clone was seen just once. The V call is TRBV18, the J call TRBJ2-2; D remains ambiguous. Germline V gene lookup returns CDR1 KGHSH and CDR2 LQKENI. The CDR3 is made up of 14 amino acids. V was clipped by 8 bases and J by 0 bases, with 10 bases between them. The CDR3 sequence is CASTPTTNTGELFF. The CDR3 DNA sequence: TGTGCCAGCACCCCTACTACGAACACCGGGGAGCTGTTTTTT.

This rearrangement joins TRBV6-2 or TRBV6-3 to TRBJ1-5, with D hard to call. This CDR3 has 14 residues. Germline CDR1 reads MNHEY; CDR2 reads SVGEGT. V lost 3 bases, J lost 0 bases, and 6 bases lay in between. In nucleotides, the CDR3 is TGTGCCAGCAGTTATTCATCTAGCAATCAGCCCCAGCATTTT. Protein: CASSYSSSNQPQHF.

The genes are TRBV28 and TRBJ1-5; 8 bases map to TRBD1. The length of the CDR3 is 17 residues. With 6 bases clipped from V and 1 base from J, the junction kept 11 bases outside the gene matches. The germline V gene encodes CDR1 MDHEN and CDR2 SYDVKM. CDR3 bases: TGTGCCAGCAGCCCTCCTCAGGGGGCGGGAAGCAATCAGCCCCAGCATTTT. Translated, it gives CASSPPQGAGSNQPQHF. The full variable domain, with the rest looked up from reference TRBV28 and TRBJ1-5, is DVKVTQSSRYLVKRTGEKVFLECVQDMDHENMFWYRQDPGLGLRLIYFSYDVKMKEKGDIPEGYSVSREKKERFSLILESASTNQTSMYLCASSPPQGAGSNQPQHFGDGTRLSIL.

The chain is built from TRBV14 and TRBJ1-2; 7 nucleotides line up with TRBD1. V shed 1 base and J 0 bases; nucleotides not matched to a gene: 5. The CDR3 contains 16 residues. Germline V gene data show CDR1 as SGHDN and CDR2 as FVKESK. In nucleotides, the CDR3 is TGTGCCAGCAGCCAAGTTGCCGGGACAGCTAACTATGGCTACACCTTC. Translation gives CASSQVAGTANYGYTF.

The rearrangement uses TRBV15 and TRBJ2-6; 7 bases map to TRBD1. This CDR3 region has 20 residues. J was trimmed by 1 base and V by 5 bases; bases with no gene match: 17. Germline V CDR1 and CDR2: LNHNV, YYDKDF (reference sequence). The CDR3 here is CATSRWDSHPYQSGANVLTF. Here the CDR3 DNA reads TGTGCCACCAGCCGATGGGACAGCCACCCATATCAATCTGGGGCCAACGTCCTGACTTTC.

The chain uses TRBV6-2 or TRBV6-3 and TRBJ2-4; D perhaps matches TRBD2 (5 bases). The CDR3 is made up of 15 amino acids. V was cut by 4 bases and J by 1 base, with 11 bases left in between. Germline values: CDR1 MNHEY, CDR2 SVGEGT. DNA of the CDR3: TGTGCCAGCAGTTCCTTGGACTTCGCCAAAAACATTCAGTACTTC. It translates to CASSSLDFAKNIQYF.

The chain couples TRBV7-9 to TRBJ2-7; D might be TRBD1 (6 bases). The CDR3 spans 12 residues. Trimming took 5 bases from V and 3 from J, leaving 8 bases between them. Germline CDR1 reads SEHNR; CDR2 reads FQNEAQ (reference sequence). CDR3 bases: TGTGCCAGCAGCGACAGGAGCTACGAGCAGTACTTC. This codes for CASSDRSYEQYF.

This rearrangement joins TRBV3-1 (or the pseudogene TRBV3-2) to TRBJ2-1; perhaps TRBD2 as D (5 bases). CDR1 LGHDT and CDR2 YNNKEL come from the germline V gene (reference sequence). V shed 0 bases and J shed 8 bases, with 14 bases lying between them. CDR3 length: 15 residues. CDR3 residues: CASSQESSYLDEQFF. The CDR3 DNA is TGTGCCAGCAGCCAAGAATCTAGCTATCTAGATGAGCAGTTCTTC.

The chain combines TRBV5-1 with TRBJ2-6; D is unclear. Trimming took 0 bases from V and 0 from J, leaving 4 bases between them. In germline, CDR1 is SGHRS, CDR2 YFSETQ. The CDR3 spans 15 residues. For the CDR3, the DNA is TGCGCCAGCAGCTTGGGGGGCTCTGGGGCCAACGTCCTGACTTTC. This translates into CASSLGGSGANVLTF.

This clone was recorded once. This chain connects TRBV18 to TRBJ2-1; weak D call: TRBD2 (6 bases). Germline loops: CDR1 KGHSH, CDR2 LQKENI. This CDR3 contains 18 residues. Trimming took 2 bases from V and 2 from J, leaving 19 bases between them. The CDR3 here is CASSPTRPHGSPYNEQFF. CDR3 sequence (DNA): TGTGCCAGCTCACCAACAAGGCCACACGGGAGTCCCTACAATGAGCAGTTCTTC.

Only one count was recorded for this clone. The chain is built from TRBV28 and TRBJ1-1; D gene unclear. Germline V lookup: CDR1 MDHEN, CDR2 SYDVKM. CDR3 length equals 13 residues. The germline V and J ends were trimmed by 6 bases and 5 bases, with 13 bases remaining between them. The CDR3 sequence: CASSLGRGTEAFF. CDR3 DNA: TGTGCCAGCAGCTTAGGGAGAGGGACTGAAGCTTTCTTT.

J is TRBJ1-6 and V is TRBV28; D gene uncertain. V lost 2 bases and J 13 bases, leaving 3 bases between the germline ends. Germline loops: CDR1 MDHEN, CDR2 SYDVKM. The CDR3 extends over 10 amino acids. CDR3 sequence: CASSLLPLHF. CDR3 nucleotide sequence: TGTGCCAGCAGTTTACTCCCCCTCCACTTT.

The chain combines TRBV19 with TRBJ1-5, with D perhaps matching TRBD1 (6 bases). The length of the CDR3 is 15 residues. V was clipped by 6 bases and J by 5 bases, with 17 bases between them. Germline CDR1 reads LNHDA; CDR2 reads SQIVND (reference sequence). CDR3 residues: CASSLGGVAYQPQHF. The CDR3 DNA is TGTGCCAGTAGCCTCGGGGGCGTCGCATATCAGCCCCAGCATTTT.

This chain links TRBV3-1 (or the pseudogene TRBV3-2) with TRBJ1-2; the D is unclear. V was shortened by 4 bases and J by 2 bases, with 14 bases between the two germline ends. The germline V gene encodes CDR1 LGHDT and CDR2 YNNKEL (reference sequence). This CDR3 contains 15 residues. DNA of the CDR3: TGTGCCAGCAGCCCCGAAGCTTCCGGGAACTATGGCTACACCTTC. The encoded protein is CASSPEASGNYGYTF.

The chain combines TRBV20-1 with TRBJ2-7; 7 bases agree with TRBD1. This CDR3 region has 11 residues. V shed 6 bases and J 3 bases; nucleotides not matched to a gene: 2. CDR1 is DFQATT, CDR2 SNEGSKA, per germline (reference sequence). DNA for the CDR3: TGCAGTGCCTCAGGGGGCTACGAGCAGTACTTC. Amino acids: CSASGGYEQYF.

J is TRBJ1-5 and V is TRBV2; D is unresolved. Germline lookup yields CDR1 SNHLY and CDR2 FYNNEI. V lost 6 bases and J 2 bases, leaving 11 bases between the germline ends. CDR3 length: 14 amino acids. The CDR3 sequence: CASRQREGNQPQHF. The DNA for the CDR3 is TGTGCCAGCAGACAGAGAGAAGGCAATCAGCCCCAGCATTTT. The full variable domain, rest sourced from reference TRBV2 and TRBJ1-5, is EPEVTQTPSHQVTQMGQEVILRCVPISNHLYFYWYRQILGQKVEFLVSFYNNEISEKSEIFDDQFSVERPDGSNFTLKIRSTKLEDSAMYFCASRQREGNQPQHFGDGTRLSIL.

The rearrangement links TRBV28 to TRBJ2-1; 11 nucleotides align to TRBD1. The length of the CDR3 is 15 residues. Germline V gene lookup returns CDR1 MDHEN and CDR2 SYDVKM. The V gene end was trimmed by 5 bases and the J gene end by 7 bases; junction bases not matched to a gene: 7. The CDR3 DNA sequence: TGTGCCAGCAGTCTCTCGGACAGGGGGCTGAATGAGCAGTTCTTC. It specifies CASSLSDRGLNEQFF.

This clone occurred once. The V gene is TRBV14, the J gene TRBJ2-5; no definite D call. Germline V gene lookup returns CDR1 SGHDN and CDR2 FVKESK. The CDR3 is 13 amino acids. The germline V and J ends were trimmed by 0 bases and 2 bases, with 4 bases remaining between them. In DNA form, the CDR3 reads TGTGCCAGCAGCCAAGAACGGCAAGAGACCCAGTACTTC. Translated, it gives CASSQERQETQYF.